The TCR beta chain under discussion was sequenced for a study of technical replicates of blood from several donors (dated by TCRdb to about 2017). As regards this clone: The antigen it recognizes is unknown. One end of the junction varies from germline; a read error may be responsible.

For CDR1 and CDR2, the germline V gene (reference sequence) lists SEHNR and FQNEAQ. The CDR3 runs 14 amino acids, cysteine and phenylalanine included. Here the CDR3 DNA is all that survives: 42 bases in frame from base 1. The library relied on the immunoSEQ multiplex PCR assay. TCRdb carries this immuneACCESS record with in-frame sequences only. Its versions omit some clonotypes, under half of them owing to an unresolved V gene in the studies checked, with the rest unexplained. The sample contains 70,000 to 80,000 clones, 75% to 95% of them found a single time. The biggest ten clones account for roughly 0.4% of the sample.

This TCR was sampled from a human donor in good health. Some clones in this sample may be carry-over from other donors' samples. Source material: T cells isolated from PBMCs. The rearrangement combines TRBV7-9 with TRBJ2-3, with 10 bases aligning to TRBD2. CDR3 protein: CASSIAGGGDTQYF. The sequence in DNA is TGTGCCAGCAGCATAGCGGGGGGTGGAGATACGCAGTATTTT.